This T cell receptor (beta chain) was identified during a study of cytomegalovirus exposure and HLA in healthy donors. As for the study in general: Some 90 million unique TCRs from HLA-typed donors were held in an early data release. General study findings and limits: With DRB1 most and HLA-C fewest, TCR association rates differed between HLA loci in a later analysis. Trimming of TCR beta V- and J-genes showed a link, identified in a later analysis, to a missense DCLRE1C variant.

About this clone: Its matching antigen is unknown.

PCR was performed using 60 Vbeta and 13 Jbeta primers. Original processing notes: There were 80 million to 95 million unique TCR beta chains by a later count, and some 12 million of them were shared. Only in-frame clones appear in the TCRdb table, and some are missing; sequencing was by immunoSEQ multiplex PCR. D and trimming come from the DNA, and the V and J calls and clone size come from that table. The data contain 110,000 to 150,000 clones, 75% of them seen just once; the ten biggest clones take up 7%. CDR3 size: 14 residues. The V gene's germline CDR1 is SGHRS and CDR2 YFSETQ. J gave up 4 bases and V 3 bases, and 4 bases lay outside the gene matches.

The V and J genes are TRBV5-1 and TRBJ1-1; 9 nucleotides match TRBD1. This receptor was obtained from a man aged 25-40 years in good health and CMV-seronegative. Sequenced: PBMCs. The CDR3 nucleotides are TGCGCCAGCAGCTGGGGACAGGGTAGCACTGAAGCTTTCTTT. Its translation: CASSWGQGSTEAFF.